Listed below are T cell receptor beta chains from one sample, sequenced in a study of shared clonotypes between healthy human individuals. Assay: immunoSEQ multiplex PCR; the TCRdb copy retains only in-frame clones and omits some. The sample carries roughly 700,000 clones, roughly 91% recorded once. The sequencing input was memory CD8+ T cells from PBMCs. The receptors here all came from a man aged 18 to 30 in good health. Some clones in this sample may be carry-over from other donors' samples. The CDR3 runs from the conserved cysteine through the conserved F or W.

TRBJ1-4	TRBV27	CASSFGAKDLGKLFF
TRBJ2-7	TRBV7-2	CASSLAGVAYPSYEQYF
TRBJ1-2	TRBV11-2	CASSLDSYGYTF
TRBJ1-5	TRBV4-1	CASSQGTGGAYQPQHF
TRBJ2-7	TRBV27	CASSSQTGTWSYEQYF
TRBJ2-1	TRBV28	CASSPPGDEQFF
TRBJ1-2	TRBV7-9	CASSYGPAGINEGYTF
TRBJ1-5	TRBV28	CASSPPRWDRAGSGDQPQHF
TRBJ1-3	TRBV11-2	CASSLGGTGNTIYF
TRBJ2-1	TRBV28	CASSLGAGSDVEQFF
TRBJ2-7	TRBV9	CASSVVDHSYEQYF
TRBJ2-7	TRBV7-7	CASSPTGTGGHVLTEFYEQYF
TRBJ2-3	TRBV29-1	CSGWTSGNTQYF
TRBJ2-3	TRBV7-9	CASSIDRGGTQYF
TRBJ2-7	TRBV28	CASNLAGVSYEQYF
TRBJ2-2	TRBV9	CASSSGRAGELFF
TRBJ1-5	TRBV6-1	CASSESRGNGGYQPQHF
TRBJ2-1	TRBV28	CASSKTSGRSGEQFF
TRBJ2-2	TRBV7-3	CASSGGAGRTGELFF
TRBJ2-1	TRBV9	CASSVRAGGPPEQFF
TRBJ2-5	TRBV11-2	CASSLEAGAQETQYF
TRBJ1-1	TRBV9	CASSPGAGSTGVNTEAFF
TRBJ2-1	TRBV7-3	CASSHTLGRAAYNEQFF
TRBJ2-7	TRBV19	CASQAGPTYEQYF
TRBJ1-3	TRBV7-9	CASSPIGRVSGNTIYF
TRBJ1-3	TRBV20-1	CSGRNTIYF
TRBJ2-6	TRBV29-1	CSVDPQGGGANVLTF
TRBJ2-7	TRBV27	CASRTGTGEQYF
TRBJ2-1	TRBV28	CASSLSRAYSSYNEQFF
TRBJ1-2	TRBV13	CASSLGAGFDGYTF
TRBJ1-3	TRBV11-2	CASRPRGSPGNTIYF
TRBJ2-2	TRBV19	CASGGARTGELFF
TRBJ2-1	TRBV6-1	CAMEDPLLDEQFF
TRBJ2-1	TRBV15	CATSGLTGSSYNEQFF
TRBJ2-7	TRBV6-5	CASSTLGYEQYF
TRBJ1-2	TRBV11-2	CASSPTYLPGGPNYGYTF
TRBJ2-7	TRBV15	CATSRDSLLSEQYF
TRBJ2-7	TRBV19	CASSVGTSTAYEQYF
TRBJ2-7	TRBV4-1	CASSQDLGGGYEQYF
TRBJ2-5	TRBV9	CASSVGPEETQYF
TRBJ2-7	TRBV7-8	CASSLARTSGAYEQYF
TRBJ2-7	TRBV9	CASSVGLAPYEQYF
TRBJ2-7	TRBV7-9	CASSYPSGSGEQYF
TRBJ1-1	TRBV5-1	CASSPTEMNTEAFF
TRBJ2-7	TRBV27	CASSLSAAYEQYF
TRBJ1-1	TRBV29-1	CSVPGRGTEAFF
TRBJ2-7	TRBV7-9	CASSSSPGFHEQYF
TRBJ2-7	TRBV9	CASSATSGGGYREQYF
TRBJ1-1	TRBV27	CASSLWAGTPTEAFF
TRBJ1-2	TRBV28	CASRLRGSVGYTF
TRBJ1-4	TRBV25-1	CASSSNEKLFF
TRBJ1-1	TRBV6-5	CASSLGGLTEAFF
TRBJ2-5	TRBV6-1	CASSEGWATGGTQYF
TRBJ2-2	TRBV7-8	CASSLVPSKGRTGELFF